These 15 T cell receptor beta chains share one sample of origin, sequenced in a study of cytomegalovirus exposure and HLA in healthy donors. Primers for the PCR totalled 60 Vbeta and 13 Jbeta. Libraries were prepared by immunoSEQ multiplex PCR; TCRdb keeps only in-frame clonotypes and omits some of them. This table holds about 80,000 clones, 75% found once. The sequenced material came from PBMCs. These receptors came from a woman between 40 and 55 years old in good health and CMV-seronegative.

This chain uses TRBV21-1 with TRBJ2-1; TRBD2, the table's D call, was not compared with the DNA. TRBV21-1 is a pseudogene segment. This CDR3 region has 16 residues. CDR3 in DNA: TGTGCCAGCAGCAAAGTAAGCGGGGCGACCTACAATGAGCAGTTCTTC. It translates to CASSKVSGATYNEQFF.

The gene calls are TRBV2 and TRBJ2-5; D might be TRBD2 (5 bases). The closer fit of TRBJ2-7 to the DNA end suggests the J call may be wrong. CDR1 is SNHLY, CDR2 FYNNEI, per germline. The CDR3 loop spans 11 amino acids. CDR3 region: CASREVDEQYF. In nucleotides, the CDR3 is TGTGCCAGCAGGGAGGTGGACGAGCAGTACTTC.

The J gene is TRBJ2-6, the V gene TRBV2; 8 bases align to TRBD1. The CDR3 runs 16 residues. Germline CDR1 is SNHLY and CDR2 is FYNNEI. V lost 4 bases and J lost 0; bases outside the gene matches: 2. CDR3 region: CASSGDRPSGANVLTF. The CDR3, as DNA: TGTGCCAGCAGTGGGGACAGGCCCTCTGGGGCCAACGTCCTGACTTTC.

This rearrangement joins TRBV11-3 to TRBJ1-4; 8 bases line up with TRBD1. The germline V gene has CDR1 SGHNT and CDR2 YENEEA. There are 13 residues in the CDR3. The V gene end was trimmed by 5 bases and the J gene end by 15 bases; junction bases not matched to a gene: 11. Here the CDR3 reads CASSRTRQGKMFF. CDR3 nucleotide sequence: TGTGCCAGCAGCCGGACCCGACAGGGGAAGATGTTTTTT.

This clone was seen more than once but under ten times. The V and J genes are TRBV5-4 and TRBJ2-5, with 9 bases fitting TRBD2. This CDR3 spans 14 amino acids. Per the germline V gene, CDR1 is SGHNT and CDR2 is YYREEE (reference sequence). As DNA, the CDR3 is TGTCTCGCGGGGGGGGCCTCCCACCAAGAGACCCAGTACTTC. Translating it yields CLAGGASHQETQYF.

Here the CDR3 reads CASSLGTAVEAFF. The CDR3 nucleotides are TGCGCCAGCAGCCTCGGGACAGCCGTTGAAGCTTTCTTT. The chain uses TRBV5-1 and TRBJ1-1, with TRBD1 matching over 7 bases. V lost 4 bases to trimming and J lost 7 bases; unmatched junction nucleotides: 7. From germline, CDR1 is SGHRS and CDR2 YFSETQ. The CDR3 extends over 13 amino acids.

This clone was found a few times. This chain joins TRBV6-4 and TRBJ2-1; 12 positions match TRBD1. The germline V gene has CDR1 MRHNA and CDR2 SNTAGT. V gave up 5 bases and J gave up 7 bases; unmatched junction bases: 9. CDR3 length: 16 residues. The CDR3: CASSPLPGQGANEQFF. The DNA for the CDR3 is TGTGCCAGCAGTCCTCTACCGGGACAGGGGGCAAATGAGCAGTTCTTC.

The CDR3 DNA is TGCAGTGCTAGGGGAGCATACGAGCAGTACTTC. This encodes CSARGAYEQYF. The chain is built from TRBV20-1 and TRBJ2-7; a possible D gene is TRBD2 (5 bases). V was cut by 3 bases and J by 4 bases, with 7 bases left in between. CDR1 and CDR2 (germline): DFQATT, SNEGSKA (reference sequence). The CDR3 runs to 11 residues.

The V call is TRBV9, the J call TRBJ2-7, with D perhaps matching TRBD1 (5 bases). Looked up from germline, CDR1 is SGDLS and CDR2 is YYNGEE. V lost 4 bases, J lost 0 bases, and 8 bases lay in between. CDR3 length: 13 amino acids. CDR3 in amino acids: CASSTGRSYEQYF. CDR3 coding DNA: TGTGCCAGCAGCACAGGACGCTCCTACGAGCAGTACTTC. The variable domain in full, with the rest retrieved from reference TRBV9 and TRBJ2-7, is DSGVTQTPKHLITATGQRVTLRCSPRSGDLSVYWYQQSLDQGLQFLIQYYNGEERAKGNILERFSAQQFPDLHSELNLSSLELGDSALYFCASSTGRSYEQYFGPGTRLTVT.

This rearrangement joins TRBV6-5 to TRBJ2-1; no firm D call. The CDR3 totals 15 residues. Between the trimmed V and J ends, which lost 2 bases and 0 bases, there was a span of 8 bases. The V gene's germline CDR1 is MNHEY and CDR2 SVGAGI. The CDR3 DNA reads TGTGCCAGCAGTTACGACTCCTCCTCCTACAATGAGCAGTTCTTC. This encodes CASSYDSSSYNEQFF.

The chain uses TRBV13 and TRBJ1-6; D is unclear. The CDR3 covers 13 residues. Germline V gene data show CDR1 as PRHDT and CDR2 as FYEKMQ (reference sequence). Trimming took off 5 bases at V and 7 bases at J, with 9 bases between the two ends. CDR3 amino acids: CASSREANSPLHF. The CDR3, as DNA: TGTGCCAGCAGCCGTGAGGCCAATTCACCCCTCCACTTT.

The chain employs TRBV7-6 and TRBJ2-1; weak D call: TRBD2 (6 bases). Trimming shortened V by 2 bases and J by 2 bases, and 7 bases separated the two germline ends. This CDR3 contains 14 residues. Germline V lookup: CDR1 SGHVS, CDR2 FNYEAQ. CDR3 sequence: CASSLRGTYNEQFF. CDR3 DNA: TGTGCCAGCAGCTTACGGGGGACCTACAATGAGCAGTTCTTC.

The J gene is TRBJ1-2, the V gene TRBV9; 7 nucleotides agree with TRBD1. The germline V gene has CDR1 SGDLS and CDR2 YYNGEE. Trimming cost V 3 bases and J 2 bases; bases outside gene matches: 10. The CDR3 spans 16 residues. CDR3 region: CASSDPSTGANYGYTF. CDR3 nucleotide sequence: TGTGCCAGCAGCGACCCCTCAACAGGGGCAAACTATGGCTACACCTTC.

This sequence joins TRBV5-1 and TRBJ1-1; the match to TRBD1 covers 7 bases. V was clipped by 4 bases and J by 5 bases; unmatched bases: 8. This CDR3 is 14 amino acids long. Germline V gene lookup returns CDR1 SGHRS and CDR2 YFSETQ. The CDR3 DNA reads TGCGCCAGCAGCCCGGAGACAGGGAGGACTGAAGCTTTCTTT. Its translation is CASSPETGRTEAFF.

This rearrangement joins TRBV28 to TRBJ2-7, with 7 bases identical to TRBD2. V shed 5 bases and J 4 bases; nucleotides not matched to a gene: 17. CDR1 is MDHEN, CDR2 SYDVKM, per germline. The CDR3 sequence is 17 residues long. Here the CDR3 DNA reads TGTGCCAGCAGTCCTCCGAGGGGCGGGAGAACACGGTACGAGCAGTACTTC. Translated: CASSPPRGGRTRYEQYF.